This T cell receptor (beta chain) was observed in a study of Ad26.COV2.S vaccination and SARS-CoV-2 variants. Study as a whole: By the intramuscular route, Ad26.COV2.S was given once, or twice 56 days apart.

The ends lost 4 bases at V and 0 bases at J; junction bases unmatched: 3. Per the germline V gene, CDR1 is WSHSY and CDR2 is SAAADI. The CDR3 covers 15 residues. Sequencing was performed with immunoSEQ multiplex PCR; in TCRdb, only in-frame clones are kept and a portion is missing. The sample shows hundreds of thousands of clones, 80% to 90% of them seen only once. Study-wide results and limits: Vaccine and placebo groups showed comparable non-spike TCR breadth. Spike-specific TCR breadth in vaccine recipients exceeded that seen in placebo recipients.

Regarding treatment: roughly 18 received Ad26.COV2.S at low or high dose, single or two shots; roughly 5 received placebo; per-sample allocation not given. Day 63 after the first vaccine or placebo injection was the time point for sampling. It was an adult aged 18-55 years in Boston who was the donor. In regard to this clone: Its antigen is not known.

J is TRBJ1-5 and V is TRBV10-2; 7 nucleotides line up with TRBD1. The source of this sequence is a person aged 18-60 years who received the Ad26.COV2.S COVID-19 vaccine or a placebo. This material consisted of peripheral blood, taken in a trial of Ad26.COV2.S vaccine versus placebo. CDR3 protein: CASSAGDSSNQPQHF. In DNA, the CDR3 is TGCGCCAGCAGTGCCGGGGACAGTAGCAATCAGCCCCAGCATTTT.